This entry concerns a single T cell receptor beta chain. No antigen is known for it. The data derive from a study of beta chain features in type 1 diabetes. The wider study: Across the samples, roughly 98,000,000 sorted cells were examined in total. Findings and caveats of the study: In patients and controls equally, PCR might favor templates that are shorter. Still unanswered here is whether HLA type influences TCRB rearrangement.

Every bit of the isolated RNA underwent reverse transcription, so sequencing read expressed TCRB transcripts. There were approximately 3.7 million reads on average in the naive, central memory and regulatory T cell samples. The table came from immunoSEQ multiplex PCR; TCRdb's copy has only in-frame clones and leaves some out. The sample has about half a million clones, 30% seen once. V was pared by 3 bases and J by 4 bases, with 16 bases between. Looked up from germline, CDR1 is GTSNPN and CDR2 is SVGIG (reference sequence). The CDR3 contains 15 residues. Sequenced: naive CD4+ T cells from blood. The gene calls are TRBV30 and TRBJ2-1; perhaps D is TRBD1 or TRBD2 (6 bases each). The TCR sequence derives from a young man in good health. The CDR3 protein is CAWRGGSGSYNEQFF. CDR3 coding DNA: TGTGCCTGGAGGGGGGGCAGCGGGTCATACAATGAGCAGTTCTTC. Full variable domain (remainder filled in from reference TRBV30 and TRBJ2-1): SQTIHQWPATLVQPVGSPLSLECTVEGTSNPNLYWYRQAAGRGLQLLFYSVGIGQISSEVPQNLSASRPQDRQFILSSKKLLLSDSGFYLCAWRGGSGSYNEQFFGPGTRLTVL.